The clone carrying this T cell receptor (beta chain) came up many times. CDR1 and CDR2 from the germline V gene are MDHEN and SYDVKM. The CDR3 runs to 14 residues. V was clipped by 1 base and J by 0 bases, with 6 bases between them. This specimen comes from a study of T cell repertoires in cytomegalovirus infection. TCRdb re-called the reads with MiXCR, one entry per CDR3 protein. Here the sample spans 150,000 to 160,000 distinct CDR3 sequences, around 22% being singletons. This rearrangement joins TRBV28 to TRBJ2-5, with no clear D. Sequences were obtained from PBMCs. This clonotype originated in a human donor in good health (CMV status not recorded). Some clones in this sample may be carry-over from other donors' samples. The CDR3 bases are TGTGCCAGCAGTTTATTACGTTACCAAGAGACCCAGTACTTC. It specifies CASSLLRYQETQYF.